Included here is one TCR beta chain sequence, with context. The antigen remains undetermined. The sample belongs to a study of identical twins. Whole-study findings and limits: The authors noted that invariant MAIT and iNKT cells could partly confound zero-insertion analyses.

The germline V gene has CDR1 SEHNR and CDR2 FQNEAQ (reference sequence). The CDR3 loop spans 17 amino acids. Between the trimmed V and J ends, which lost 2 bases and 0 bases, there was a span of 16 bases. TCRdb redid the calling of the 5' RACE reads with MiXCR, one entry per CDR3 protein. The table shows under 900,000 distinct CDR3 sequences, with 15% to 20% occurring only once. This same sample was also part of a study on T cells expressing NK-cell markers. That report adds: These clonotypes also led the CD3+CD56-NKG2C+ fraction in a few donors.

Material: PBMCs. The gene calls are TRBV7-9 and TRBJ1-1; D not certain. The receptor was isolated from a woman between 18 and 29 years old in good health. CDR3 in DNA: TGTGCCAGCAGCTTACCCCGGGGTGGCAGCCTGAACACTGAAGCTTTCTTT. Translated: CASSLPRGGSLNTEAFF. Using reference TRBV7-9 and TRBJ1-1 for the parts outside the CDR3, the full variable domain is DTGVSQNPRHKITKRGQNVTFRCDPISEHNRLYWYRQTLGQGPEFLTYFQNEAQLEKSRLLSDRFSAERPKGSFSTLEIQRTEQGDSAMYLCASSLPRGGSLNTEAFFGQGTRLTVV.